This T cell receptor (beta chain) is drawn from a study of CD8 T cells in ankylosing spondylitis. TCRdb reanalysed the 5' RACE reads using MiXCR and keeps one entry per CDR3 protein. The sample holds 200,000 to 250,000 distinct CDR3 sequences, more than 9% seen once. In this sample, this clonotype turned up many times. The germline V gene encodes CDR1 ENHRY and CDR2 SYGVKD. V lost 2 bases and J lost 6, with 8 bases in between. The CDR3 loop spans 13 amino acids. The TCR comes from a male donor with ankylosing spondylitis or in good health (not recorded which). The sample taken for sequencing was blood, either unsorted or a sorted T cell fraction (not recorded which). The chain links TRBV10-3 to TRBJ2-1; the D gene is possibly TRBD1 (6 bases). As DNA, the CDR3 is TGTGCCATCAGTGAGGGACAGCGCAATGAGCAGTTCTTC. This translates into CAISEGQRNEQFF.